This TCR beta chain was retrieved from a study of radiation and T cells in renal cell carcinoma. Regarding the study as a whole: Irradiated tumors had higher TCR clonality than control tumors.

Libraries were prepared by immunoSEQ multiplex PCR; TCRdb keeps only in-frame clonotypes and omits some of them. The sample holds fewer than 25,000 clones; approximately 54% are singletons and the top ten take about a fifth. Treatment denoted: treatment-naive control, cytoreductive nephrectomy. Trimming took off 7 bases at V and 0 bases at J, with 15 bases between the two ends. Germline V gives CDR1 SQVTM, CDR2 ANQGSEA. The CDR3 is made up of 14 amino acids. About this clone: Its antigen is unidentified.

The input for sequencing was tumor tissue, taken from a patient whose treatment was nephrectomy without radiotherapy. The receptor comes from a human donor with renal cell carcinoma. The chain has TRBV29-1 and TRBJ1-1; D possibly corresponds to TRBD1 (6 bases). Written as DNA, the CDR3 is TGCAGCGGTGGGACAAGAACCTTGAACACTGAAGCTTTCTTT. Its translation: CSGGTRTLNTEAFF.